This T cell receptor beta chain was sequenced in a study of monozygotic twins with inflammatory bowel disease. A word on this clonotype: The antigen is not known.

The team made cDNA by running eight separate reactions for each sample. The UMIs carried a 6-nucleotide sample barcode, and they were added by template switching. From the 5' RACE reads, TCRdb lists one entry per CDR3 protein and no DNA. Recorded for this sample: 80,000 or so distinct CDR3 sequences. CDR1 and CDR2 (germline): LGHDT, YNNKEL (reference sequence). CDR3 length equals 16 residues. Study conclusions and caveats: Patients received differing immunosuppressive treatments, which may have added variability to their repertoires.

V usage is TRBV3-1 and J usage is TRBJ1-6; lacking DNA, the TRBD1 call made by TCRdb goes unchecked. This receptor was obtained from a human donor with ulcerative colitis or Crohn's disease, or a healthy co-twin of an affected twin (not recorded which). Sequenced input: blood. The CDR3 loop is CASSLQKGTGVSPLHF.